This TCR beta chain is drawn from a study of T cells in Graves' hyperthyroidism and ophthalmopathy. General study points: Appearing also in blood were most of the thyroid clonotypes expanded above 0.001.

The cohort's ophthalmopathy patients, a group with duration under 3 months, had a Clinical Activity Score of at least 3 and a NOSPECS grade of at least 4. Every diagnosis used clinical symptoms, serum thyroxine and TRAb, thyroid ultrasound and orbital computed tomography. PBMCs were collected from a roughly 10 ml volume of fresh peripheral blood. The germline V gene has CDR1 SNHLY and CDR2 FYNNEI. The ends were cut back, 10 bases at V and 0 bases at J, with 16 bases in the middle. This CDR3 has 15 amino acids. TCR beta CDR3 regions were amplified from RNA. An initial round of RT-PCR targeting the TCR CDR3 relied on the HTBI primer set. A single record per CDR3 protein comes from TCRdb applying MiXCR to the multiplex PCR reads. The sample carries around 300,000 distinct CDR3 sequences, roughly 18% recorded once. The table lists this clonotype with many counts. The antigen is unknown.

The sample taken for sequencing was blood. This receptor was identified in a man in his fifties with Graves' ophthalmopathy. V and J are TRBV2 and TRBJ2-1; maybe TRBD2 (5 bases). The CDR3 DNA reads TGTGCCACCCCCCGGGCGGGTAGCTCCTACAATGAGCAGTTCTTC. Amino acid sequence: CATPRAGSSYNEQFF.